The next 26 T cell receptor beta chains were all read from a single sample in a study of CD8 T cells in ankylosing spondylitis. TCRdb re-called the 5' RACE reads with MiXCR, one entry per CDR3 protein. The sample records 80,000 to 100,000 distinct CDR3 sequences, about 8.6% being singletons. Material: blood, either unsorted or a sorted T cell fraction (not recorded which). Source of these receptors: a male donor with ankylosing spondylitis or in good health (not recorded which).

This clonotype was counted many times. The V call is TRBV7-9, the J call TRBJ2-7; TRBD1 aligns across 9 bases. Germline assignment: CDR1 SEHNR and CDR2 FQNEAQ (reference sequence). J was trimmed by 2 bases and V by 5 bases; bases with no gene match: 10. CDR3 size: 16 residues. The CDR3 nucleotides are TGTGCCAGCAGCCCAAGGTTGCGGGACAGGGCCTACGAGCAGTACTTC. Translating gives CASSPRLRDRAYEQYF.

The chain links TRBV12-3 or TRBV12-4 to TRBJ2-2; TRBD2 matches 8 bases. With 3 bases clipped from V and 1 base from J, the junction kept 4 bases outside the gene matches. This CDR3 is built from 16 residues. The CDR3 loop reads CASSFPRGGNTGELFF. The CDR3 DNA reads TGTGCCAGCAGTTTCCCTCGGGGGGGGAACACCGGGGAGCTGTTTTTT.

The table lists this clonotype with many counts. The chain couples TRBV29-1 to TRBJ2-1, with D unresolved. The CDR3 runs 12 residues. CDR1 and CDR2 from the germline V gene are SQVTM and ANQGSEA. The germline V and J ends were trimmed by 5 bases and 5 bases, with 10 bases remaining between them. This CDR3 reads CSVKKGHNEQFF. The CDR3 coding sequence is TGCAGCGTTAAGAAGGGTCACAATGAGCAGTTCTTC.

This clonotype was picked up many times. This chain links TRBV4-3 with TRBJ2-1, with a possible D match to TRBD1 (8 bases). Trimming shortened V by 1 base and J by 8 bases, and 30 bases separated the two germline ends. The germline V gene has CDR1 LGHNA and CDR2 YSLEER. This CDR3 has 20 amino acids. Here the CDR3 DNA reads TGCGCCAGCAGCCAAGCTGCAAGGACAGGGATGGCGGGGGAAAAGGATGAGCAGTTCTTC. Protein sequence: CASSQAARTGMAGEKDEQFF.

This clonotype came up many times. The J gene is TRBJ2-1, the V gene TRBV20-1; TRBD2 agrees at 9 bases. This CDR3 has 13 amino acids. Germline lookup yields CDR1 DFQATT and CDR2 SNEGSKA (reference sequence). Trimming cost V 6 bases and J 7 bases; bases outside gene matches: 7. CDR3 sequence (DNA): TGCAGTGCCCGGCGGGGGGGCAGGAATGAGCAGTTCTTC. This translates into CSARRGGRNEQFF.

This clonotype was observed at least ten times. V usage is TRBV12-5 and J usage is TRBJ1-5; D is unclear. The CDR3 has 17 residues. V was trimmed by 1 base and J by 0 bases, leaving 13 bases between them. Germline lookup yields CDR1 LGHNT and CDR2 FRNRAP. For the CDR3, the DNA is TGTGCTAGTGGTTTGGAGAAGGAGTTTTATAGCAATCAGCCCCAGCATTTT. It codes for CASGLEKEFYSNQPQHF.

This clonotype was picked up many times. The rearrangement links TRBV5-4 to TRBJ2-5, with 7 nucleotides matching TRBD2. Per germline, CDR1 SGHNT and CDR2 YYREEE (reference sequence). J lost 5 bases, V lost 1 base, and 11 bases had no gene match. This CDR3 region has 16 residues. The CDR3 is CASSLNGGSGRETQYF. As DNA, the CDR3 is TGTGCCAGCAGCTTGAATGGCGGGAGCGGCAGGGAGACCCAGTACTTC.

The sample holds many counts of this clonotype. This chain joins TRBV7-2 and TRBJ2-3, with D unresolved. This CDR3 contains 13 residues. V dropped 6 bases and J dropped 2 bases, with 9 bases sitting between them. CDR1 is SGHTA and CDR2 is FQGNSA in the germline V gene. The CDR3 protein is CASRPTATDTQYF. The CDR3 nucleotides are TGTGCCAGCAGACCCACCGCCACAGATACGCAGTATTTT.

This clonotype was detected ten times or more. The rearrangement joins TRBV20-1 to TRBJ2-4, with 7 bases that match TRBD1. With 3 bases clipped from V and 0 bases from J, the junction kept 8 bases outside the gene matches. The CDR3 spans 16 residues. The germline V gene has CDR1 DFQATT and CDR2 SNEGSKA (reference sequence). CDR3 sequence (DNA): TGCAGTGCTAGCTCTGGGACAGAATTAGCCAAAAACATTCAGTACTTC. Amino acids: CSASSGTELAKNIQYF.

Many counts were recorded for this clonotype. The chain has TRBV9 and TRBJ2-5; D possibly corresponds to TRBD1 (6 bases). Germline V lookup: CDR1 SGDLS, CDR2 YYNGEE. With 2 bases removed from V and 0 bases from J, the gap between germline ends came to 14 bases. The CDR3 length is 16 residues. The DNA of the CDR3 is TGTGCCAGCAGCGTTGGGGCCAGGGGAAACCAAGAGACCCAGTACTTC. This gives the protein CASSVGARGNQETQYF. Filled out from reference TRBV9 and TRBJ2-5, the complete variable domain reads DSGVTQTPKHLITATGQRVTLRCSPRSGDLSVYWYQQSLDQGLQFLIQYYNGEERAKGNILERFSAQQFPDLHSELNLSSLELGDSALYFCASSVGARGNQETQYFGPGTRLLVL.

For this clonotype: This may be a read error, as it is one base from a much larger clone. CDR3 in DNA: TGTGCCAGCAGCGCTCCTTCGGGACTAGCTGTCAATGGGCAGTTCTTC. Protein product: CASSAPSGLAVNGQFF. V is TRBV9 and J is TRBJ2-1; TRBD2 agrees at 9 bases. This CDR3 spans 16 amino acids. Germline CDR1 is SGDLS and CDR2 is YYNGEE.

This clonotype was picked up many times. This rearrangement joins TRBV7-8 to TRBJ1-1, with D hard to call. CDR3 length: 15 amino acids. The ends were cut back, 2 bases at V and 2 bases at J, with 12 bases in the middle. Germline loops: CDR1 SGHVS, CDR2 FQNEAQ. The CDR3 nucleotides are TGTGCCAGCAGCTTAACCGACGGCCGTAACACTGAAGCTTTCTTT. It translates to CASSLTDGRNTEAFF.

This clonotype has at least ten counts. V gene TRBV13 combines with J gene TRBJ2-1; D gene ambiguous. The CDR3 contains 15 residues. The ends were cut back, 1 base at V and 7 bases at J, with 14 bases in the middle. The germline V gene encodes CDR1 PRHDT and CDR2 FYEKMQ (reference sequence). The CDR3 DNA is TGTGCCAGCAGCTTAGATCTCGGCCCCTCGAATGAGCAGTTCTTC. It translates to CASSLDLGPSNEQFF. Full variable domain (missing parts from reference TRBV13 and TRBJ2-1): AAGVIQSPRHLIKEKRETATLKCYPIPRHDTVYWYQQGPGQDPQFLISFYEKMQSDKGSIPDRFSAQQFSDYHSELNMSSLELGDSALYFCASSLDLGPSNEQFFGPGTRLTVL.

There are many counts of this clonotype. The chain recombines TRBV6-1 with TRBJ2-7, with D maybe TRBD1 (6 bases). The germline V and J ends were trimmed by 7 bases and 2 bases, with 18 bases remaining between them. Germline lookup yields CDR1 MNHNS and CDR2 SASEGT. This CDR3 spans 15 amino acids. The CDR3 spells CASTLSRGRPYEQYF. The CDR3 DNA reads TGTGCCAGCACCCTCTCCAGGGGCCGCCCCTACGAGCAGTACTTC.

This clonotype was counted at least ten times. The J gene is TRBJ2-3, the V gene TRBV6-1; 9 nucleotides match TRBD2. Germline V gives CDR1 MNHNS, CDR2 SASEGT. V lost 0 bases and J lost 1; bases outside the gene matches: 5. This CDR3 is 17 amino acids long. The CDR3, as DNA: TGTGCCAGCAGTGAAGCGGTGACTAGCGGAGGCACAGATACGCAGTATTTT. It codes for CASSEAVTSGGTDTQYF.

This clonotype was detected ten times or more. The V and J genes are TRBV6-5 and TRBJ1-6; tentatively, D is TRBD1 (6 bases). The CDR3 runs to 12 residues. Deletions cut 4 bases from V and 10 bases from J, with 8 bases between. The germline V gene encodes CDR1 MNHEY and CDR2 SVGAGI. Here the CDR3 DNA reads TGTGCCAGCAGTTCAGGGGTCTCACCCCTCCACTTT. This gives the protein CASSSGVSPLHF.

This clonotype was observed at least ten times. A read error may produce the germline difference seen at one junction end. This chain joins TRBV7-8 and TRBJ2-1; TRBD2 matches at 10 bases. Germline CDR1 and CDR2: SGHVS and FQNEAQ. This CDR3 has 16 amino acids. The CDR3 is CAISLGTAGGQNEQFF. CDR3 bases: TGTGCCATCAGCTTAGGTACAGCGGGGGGGCAAAATGAGCAGTTCTTC.

This clonotype has ten or more counts. This rearrangement joins TRBV7-6 to TRBJ2-7; no clear D gene. V dropped 8 bases and J dropped 5 bases, with 13 bases sitting between them. The CDR3 has 12 amino acids. Germline V gene sequence: CDR1 SGHVS, CDR2 FNYEAQ. As DNA, the CDR3 is TGTGCCAGCTCCGCCCTAGGGAACGAGCAGTACTTC. This gives the protein CASSALGNEQYF.

V usage is TRBV4-3 and J usage is TRBJ2-1; 14 bases map to TRBD2. Germline V gives CDR1 LGHNA, CDR2 YSLEER. This CDR3 is 16 amino acids long. V was pared by 5 bases and J by 9 bases, with 9 bases of the junction left unmatched. CDR3 sequence (DNA): TGCGCCAGCAGCTTCTCGACTAGCGGGAGGGTGGGTGAGCAGTTCTTC. Translated, it gives CASSFSTSGRVGEQFF.

There are many counts of this clonotype. The CDR3 sequence is CSVETGSTDTQYF. Written as DNA, the CDR3 is TGCAGCGTTGAGACAGGTAGCACAGATACGCAGTATTTT. This sequence joins TRBV29-1 and TRBJ2-3; D may be TRBD1 (6 bases). Deletions cut 3 bases from V and 0 bases from J, with 7 bases between. Germline-derived CDR1 and CDR2 are SQVTM and ANQGSEA. The CDR3 spans 13 residues.

This clonotype was seen many times. The chain uses TRBV7-2 and TRBJ2-7, with TRBD1 matching 7 bases. Germline V gives CDR1 SGHTA, CDR2 FQGNSA. V lost 1 base, J lost 9 bases, and 3 bases stayed unmatched. This CDR3 contains 12 residues. The CDR3 nucleotides are TGTGCCAGCAGCTTAGACAGGGGTGGGCAGTACTTC. This sequence encodes CASSLDRGGQYF.

As for this clonotype: The junction does not match germline at one end; this may be a read error. The chain recombines TRBV19 with TRBJ1-5, with a tentative D call TRBD1 (5 bases). CDR3 size: 14 residues. Germline CDR1 is LNHDA and CDR2 is SQIVND (reference sequence). The CDR3 region is CASSIAGAAQLQHF. In DNA, the CDR3 is TGTGCCAGTAGTATAGCTGGGGCCGCTCAGCTCCAGCATTTT.

This clonotype appeared many times. This chain uses TRBV9 with TRBJ2-7; 7 nucleotides line up with TRBD1. V shed 3 bases and J 0 bases; nucleotides not matched to a gene: 3. The V gene's germline CDR1 is SGDLS and CDR2 YYNGEE. The CDR3 consists of 14 residues. The CDR3 protein is CASSAGGSSYEQYF. Here the CDR3 DNA reads TGTGCCAGCAGCGCAGGGGGATCCTCCTACGAGCAGTACTTC.

Many counts were recorded for this clonotype. This rearrangement joins TRBV6-5 to TRBJ1-3, with D unresolved. Germline loops: CDR1 MNHEY, CDR2 SVGAGI. The CDR3 is 15 residues long. Trimming pared 2 bases from V and 1 base from J, leaving 9 bases between. In nucleotides, the CDR3 is TGTGCCAGCAGTTACCAGTACGGGTCTGGAAACACCATATATTTT. Translating gives CASSYQYGSGNTIYF.

This clonotype has at least ten counts. The chain joins TRBV4-2 to TRBJ2-5; no definite D call. Germline V gene sequence: CDR1 LGHNA, CDR2 YNFKEQ. This CDR3 has 15 residues. V lost 0 bases, J lost 0 bases, and 8 bases lay in between. The CDR3 DNA follows: TGTGCCAGCAGCCAAGAGGGCTACGACCAAGAGACCCAGTACTTC. It specifies CASSQEGYDQETQYF.

The chain uses TRBV4-2 and TRBJ2-1; the match to TRBD2 covers 11 bases. Trimming cost V 4 bases and J 8 bases; bases outside gene matches: 4. The germline CDR1 and CDR2 sequences are LGHNA and YNFKEQ. The CDR3 loop spans 14 amino acids. This CDR3 is CASSLGTSGDEQFF. CDR3 nucleotides: TGTGCCAGCAGCCTCGGGACTAGCGGCGATGAGCAGTTCTTC.